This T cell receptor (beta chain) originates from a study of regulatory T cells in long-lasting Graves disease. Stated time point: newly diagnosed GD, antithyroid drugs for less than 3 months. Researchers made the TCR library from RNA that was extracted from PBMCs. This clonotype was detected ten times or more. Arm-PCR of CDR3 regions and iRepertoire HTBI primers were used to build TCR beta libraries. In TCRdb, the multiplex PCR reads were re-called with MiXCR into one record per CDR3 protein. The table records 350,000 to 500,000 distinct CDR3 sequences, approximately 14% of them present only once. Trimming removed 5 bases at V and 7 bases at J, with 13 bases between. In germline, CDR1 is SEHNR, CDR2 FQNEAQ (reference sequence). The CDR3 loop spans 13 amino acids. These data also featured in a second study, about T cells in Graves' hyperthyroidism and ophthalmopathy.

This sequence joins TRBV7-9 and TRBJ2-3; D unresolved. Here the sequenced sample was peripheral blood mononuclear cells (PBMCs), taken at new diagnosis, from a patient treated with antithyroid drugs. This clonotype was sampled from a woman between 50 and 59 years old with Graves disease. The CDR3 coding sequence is TGTGCCAGCAGCCCCCCACGGTGGAATACGCAGTATTTT. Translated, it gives CASSPPRWNTQYF.